This T cell receptor beta chain derives from a study of OX40 agonist ivuxolimab in advanced cancers. Study-wide context: Patients' therapy was ivuxolimab, an antibody that acts as an agonist of OX40 (CD134). Having had anti-PD-1, anti-PD-L1 or anti-CTLA-4 therapy before was allowed, and approximately 40% had some. Study-wide findings and caveats: Clonal expansion by week 6 occurred in CD4+ and CD8+ blood T cells (at 0.1 to 3.0 mg/kg).

At baseline, cycle 4 day 1, and cycle 7 day 1, blood was sampled. As to this clone: Its antigen is as yet unknown.

The germline CDR1 and CDR2 sequences are SGHTA and FQGNSA. The CDR3 sequence is 17 residues long. V lost 1 base and J 0 bases, leaving 13 bases between the germline ends. Clones were read by immunoSEQ multiplex PCR, and TCRdb kept only the in-frame ones, dropping some. The table lists just under 85,000 clones, approximately 84% of them singletons. This chain uses TRBV7-2 with TRBJ1-5; TRBD1 might be the D (5 bases). Sample: CD4+ or CD8+ T cells sorted from blood, taken in a trial of the OX40 agonist ivuxolimab. This receptor was identified in an adult with an advanced solid tumor such as melanoma, head and neck, liver or kidney cancer. The CDR3 sequence: CASSLVSLDSSNQPQHF. Written as DNA, the CDR3 is TGTGCCAGCAGCTTAGTATCCCTTGACAGTAGCAATCAGCCCCAGCATTTT.